The 10 T cell receptor beta chains below come from one sample, sequenced in a study of OX40 agonist ivuxolimab in advanced cancers. Library creation used the immunoSEQ multiplex PCR assay. TCRdb mirrors the immuneACCESS table, restricted to in-frame sequences. Some clones are absent from its copies; in checked studies, under half trace to an unresolved V gene, and the reason for the others is unknown. The table for this sample lists about 31,000 clones; around 87% of them were counted only once. In total, the top ten clones hold 20% to 30% of the sample. Sequencing was performed on CD4+ or CD8+ T cells sorted from blood, taken in a trial of the OX40 agonist ivuxolimab. These receptors were obtained from an adult with an advanced solid tumor such as melanoma, head and neck, liver or kidney cancer.

This clone was picked up a small number of times. The V gene is TRBV10-3, the J gene TRBJ1-5, with 7 bases lining up with TRBD1. The germline CDR1 and CDR2 sequences are ENHRY and SYGVKD. V was pared by 10 bases and J by 6 bases, with 9 bases of the junction left unmatched. CDR3 length equals 13 residues. CDR3 protein: CATSVRGTQPQHF. The CDR3 bases are TGTGCCACCTCTGTCAGGGGGACTCAGCCCCAGCATTTT.

Only a few counts were recorded for this clone. The chain recombines TRBV5-1 with TRBJ1-1; 7 bases are shared with TRBD1. V lost 4 bases and J lost 1; bases outside the gene matches: 4. Germline CDR1 SGHRS, CDR2 YFSETQ. This CDR3 has 14 residues. The CDR3, as DNA: TGCGCCAGCAGCGCCCAGGGGGAGAACACTGAAGCTTTCTTT. Protein product: CASSAQGENTEAFF.

The table lists this clone with a few counts. In DNA form, the CDR3 reads TGTGCCAGCAGAACCCGCGCCAACGTCCTGACTTTC. Its protein is CASRTRANVLTF. The chain carries TRBV27 and TRBJ2-6; D unresolved. The CDR3 length is 12 residues. Trimming cost V 6 bases and J 7 bases, with 7 bases left between them. Germline-derived CDR1 and CDR2 are MNHEY and SMNVEV (reference sequence).

This chain uses TRBV2 with TRBJ2-1; 10 bases map to TRBD1. The germline gives CDR1 SNHLY, CDR2 FYNNEI. The CDR3 is 16 residues long. V shed 6 bases and J 5 bases; nucleotides not matched to a gene: 10. The chain's CDR3 is CASRSNPGQGNNEQFF. The CDR3 DNA reads TGTGCCAGCAGGTCAAATCCGGGACAGGGGAACAATGAGCAGTTCTTC.

This clone was detected only a few times. The rearrangement joins TRBV10-2 to TRBJ1-1, with 8 bases that match TRBD1. In germline, CDR1 is WSHSY, CDR2 SAAADI. V lost 7 bases and J lost 10; bases outside the gene matches: 14. The CDR3 loop spans 14 amino acids. The CDR3 reads CASTQGVGGTGAFF. CDR3 nucleotide sequence: TGCGCCAGCACCCAAGGGGTGGGCGGGACAGGAGCTTTCTTT.

The chain recombines TRBV10-2 with TRBJ1-4; 8 nucleotides agree with TRBD1. The CDR3 sequence is 15 residues long. CDR1 and CDR2 from the germline V gene are WSHSY and SAAADI. Unmatched junction bases numbered 6, after V lost 5 bases and J lost 4 bases. The CDR3 loop reads CASSTGGGGNEKLFF. CDR3 sequence (DNA): TGCGCCAGCAGTACAGGGGGAGGGGGTAATGAAAAACTGTTTTTT.

V usage is TRBV19 and J usage is TRBJ1-1; tentatively, D is TRBD1 (5 bases). Between the trimmed V and J ends, which lost 5 bases and 4 bases, there was a span of 11 bases. This CDR3 is built from 13 residues. CDR1 and CDR2 (germline): LNHDA, SQIVND (reference sequence). CDR3 bases: TGTGCCAGTAGTGTCCAGGGAGTCACTGAAGCTTTCTTT. It yields the protein CASSVQGVTEAFF.

This clone was found once. The chain combines TRBV9 with TRBJ2-7; TRBD2 aligns across 9 bases. CDR1 is SGDLS and CDR2 is YYNGEE in the germline V gene. V dropped 2 bases and J dropped 4; count of bases not matched to a gene: 10. This CDR3 region has 16 residues. Here the CDR3 reads CASSVFGLAPYYEQYF. Here the CDR3 DNA reads TGTGCCAGCAGCGTCTTTGGACTAGCGCCATATTACGAGCAGTACTTC.

This clone was seen a handful of times. V is TRBV6-7 and J is TRBJ2-7; D possibly corresponds to TRBD2 (6 bases). TRBV6-7 has ORF status, its function being uncertain. Deletions cut 2 bases from V and 5 bases from J, with 16 bases between. The CDR3 consists of 15 residues. This CDR3 reads CASSYLGGSKDEQYF. CDR3 nucleotide sequence: TGTGCCAGCAGTTACCTCGGGGGATCTAAGGACGAGCAGTACTTC.

The chain employs TRBV12-5 and TRBJ2-5, with 7 nucleotides matching TRBD1. Germline V gene data show CDR1 as LGHNT and CDR2 as FRNRAP. This CDR3 contains 18 residues. Trimming cost V 7 bases and J 2 bases; bases outside gene matches: 19. For the CDR3, the DNA is TGTGCTAGTGTCAGGGGTATACGAACGGGACAGAGACAAGAGACCCAGTACTTC. It is translated as CASVRGIRTGQRQETQYF. The full variable domain, with the rest looked up from reference TRBV12-5 and TRBJ2-5, is DARVTQTPRHKVTEMGQEVTMRCQPILGHNTVFWYRQTMMQGLELLAYFRNRAPLDDSGMPKDRFSAEMPDATLATLKIQPSEPRDSAVYFCASVRGIRTGQRQETQYFGPGTRLLVL.